This T cell receptor beta chain was recorded in a study of beta chain features in type 1 diabetes. Points on this clone: The antigen is undetermined.

Expressed TCRB transcripts were sequenced because the entire RNA isolate underwent reverse transcription. Libraries were prepared by immunoSEQ multiplex PCR; TCRdb keeps only in-frame clonotypes and omits some of them. The data contain about 340,000 clones, 6.5% to 10% of them singletons. Study-level results: It was possible that PCR favored shorter templates, equally so in patients and controls. Researchers could not determine here whether HLA type influences TCRB rearrangement.

This CDR3 is 18 amino acids long. Trimming took 4 bases from V and 0 from J; bases not matched to a gene: 8. Germline values: CDR1 SGHVS, CDR2 FQNEAQ. The authors sorted CD4+ naive, central memory, regulatory and stem cell-like memory cells via CD45RO/CCR7/CD25/CD127/CD95/CD27. The TCR sequence derives from a woman aged 18 to 35 in good health. The sample taken for sequencing was central memory CD4+ T cells from blood. The rearrangement joins TRBV7-8 to TRBJ2-6; the match to TRBD1 covers 8 bases. CDR3: CASSSRDRSFSGANVLTF. CDR3 bases: TGTGCCAGCAGCTCCCGGGACAGGAGTTTCTCTGGGGCCAACGTCCTGACTTTC.